These 23 T cell receptor beta chains share one sample of origin, sequenced in a study of T-cell reconstitution after alpha-beta-depleted transplantation in children. Researchers prepared the TCRbeta library using unique molecular identifiers, the study reports. TCRdb recomputed calls from the PCR reads with MiXCR, one row per CDR3 protein. In the table there are approximately 500,000 distinct CDR3 sequences, more than 20% of which are singletons. The source material was PBMCs, sampled before TCRalphabeta/CD19-depleted stem cell transplant. The origin of the receptors is a boy younger than two with Wiskott-Aldrich syndrome, due to receive a stem cell transplant.

The chain recombines TRBV6-1 with TRBJ2-7, with D possibly TRBD1 on 5 matching bases. CDR3 size: 16 residues. V was trimmed by 6 bases and J by 3 bases, leaving 21 bases between them. Germline V gives CDR1 MNHNS, CDR2 SASEGT. CDR3: CASRAPFDSRIYEQYF. CDR3 DNA sequence: TGTGCCAGCAGAGCACCGTTTGACAGCCGAATCTACGAGCAGTACTTC.

This clonotype has only a few counts. The chain has TRBV29-1 and TRBJ1-1, with TRBD1 identical over 7 bases. Trimming removed 6 bases from V and 1 base from J; junction bases left unmatched: 5. This CDR3 contains 13 residues. The germline gives CDR1 SQVTM, CDR2 ANQGSEA. The CDR3 DNA is TGCAGCGTACGGACAGGTTCGAACACTGAAGCTTTCTTT. This sequence encodes CSVRTGSNTEAFF. Full variable domain (missing parts from reference TRBV29-1 and TRBJ1-1): SAVISQKPSRDICQRGTSLTIQCQVDSQVTMMFWYRQQPGQSLTLIATANQGSEATYESGFVIDKFPISRPNLTFSTLTVSNMSPEDSSIYLCSVRTGSNTEAFFGQGTRLTVV.

This clonotype was seen a few times. This sequence joins TRBV27 and TRBJ2-2; TRBD2 aligns across 9 bases. V shed 7 bases, J shed 4 bases, and the junction held 10 bases outside the gene matches. Germline loops: CDR1 MNHEY, CDR2 SMNVEV (reference sequence). The CDR3 extends over 16 amino acids. CDR3 in amino acids: CASTYLAGSGTGELFF. Here the CDR3 DNA reads TGTGCCAGCACCTACCTAGCGGGGAGTGGCACCGGGGAGCTGTTTTTT.

The sample holds one count of this clonotype. This rearrangement joins TRBV2 to TRBJ2-7; D tentatively reads TRBD1 or TRBD2 (5 bases each). The CDR3 has 13 amino acids. V shed 3 bases and J shed 0 bases, with 6 bases lying between them. The germline V gene encodes CDR1 SNHLY and CDR2 FYNNEI. The DNA of the CDR3 is TGTGCCAGCAGTGACGGGGCCTCCTACGAGCAGTACTTC. Its translation is CASSDGASYEQYF.

This chain connects TRBV12-3 or TRBV12-4 to TRBJ2-1, with TRBD2 as a possible D gene (5 bases). This CDR3 has 11 residues. The germline V and J ends were trimmed by 3 bases and 9 bases, with 6 bases remaining between them. Here the CDR3 DNA reads TGTGCCAGCAGTTTCGGGGTTGAGCAGTTCTTC. Encoded protein: CASSFGVEQFF.

This clonotype was recorded a few times. This rearrangement joins TRBV5-1 to TRBJ1-6; D may be TRBD1 (5 bases). The germline gives CDR1 SGHRS, CDR2 YFSETQ. Trimming took off 1 base at V and 11 bases at J, with 16 bases between the two ends. This CDR3 contains 15 residues. The chain's CDR3 is CASSLNGQGVPPLHF. The CDR3 bases are TGCGCCAGCAGCTTGAACGGGCAGGGAGTACCACCCCTCCACTTT.

This clonotype was detected many times. The V call is TRBV5-1, the J call TRBJ2-7; 8 nucleotides agree with TRBD1. The CDR3 spans 14 residues. With V trimmed by 0 bases and J by 4 bases, 3 bases remained unmatched. Germline V gene data show CDR1 as SGHRS and CDR2 as YFSETQ. CDR3 nucleotides: TGCGCCAGCAGCTTGGTTCAGGGGGCTTACGAGCAGTACTTC. This sequence encodes CASSLVQGAYEQYF.

The J gene is TRBJ2-1, the V gene TRBV30; D unclear. The CDR3 sequence is 10 residues long. V lost 5 bases to trimming and J lost 7 bases, with 6 bases between them. Per the germline V gene, CDR1 is GTSNPN and CDR2 is SVGIG (reference sequence). CDR3 protein: CAWGWNEQFF. CDR3 nucleotide sequence: TGTGCCTGGGGGTGGAATGAGCAGTTCTTC.

This chain uses TRBV29-1 with TRBJ2-7; D is ambiguous. The CDR3 length is 13 residues. Trimming stripped 4 bases from V and 3 bases from J, with 13 bases between. CDR1 and CDR2 (germline): SQVTM, ANQGSEA. This CDR3 reads CSVVSTVDYEQYF. The CDR3 nucleotides read TGCAGCGTTGTTTCCACAGTTGACTACGAGCAGTACTTC.

The rearrangement links TRBV5-5 to TRBJ2-3; the D gene is possibly TRBD1 (6 bases). Trimming removed 1 base from V and 5 bases from J, with 11 bases in between. This CDR3 comprises 14 residues. Germline CDR1 is SGHKS and CDR2 is YYEKEE (reference sequence). Here the CDR3 DNA reads TGTGCCAGCAGCTTGACCCAGGGGCGAGATACGCAGTATTTT. As protein: CASSLTQGRDTQYF.

The gene calls are TRBV5-1 and TRBJ2-3; D ambiguous. CDR3 length: 13 amino acids. V gave up 3 bases and J gave up 5 bases, with 10 bases separating them. The germline V gene has CDR1 SGHRS and CDR2 YFSETQ. CDR3 in amino acids: CASSSTVGDTQYF. The CDR3 DNA follows: TGCGCCAGCAGCTCCACCGTGGGAGATACGCAGTATTTT.

This clonotype was detected only a few times. The V and J genes are TRBV5-1 and TRBJ2-7; TRBD2 matches at 8 bases. The V and J ends lost 4 bases and 3 bases, in that order; junction bases with no gene match: 9. CDR1 is SGHRS, CDR2 YFSETQ, per germline. The CDR3 runs to 15 residues. CDR3 coding DNA: TGCGCCAGCAGCCCTACAGCGGGAGCTAGCTACGAGCAGTACTTC. This codes for CASSPTAGASYEQYF. Full variable domain (outside the CDR3, taken from reference TRBV5-1 and TRBJ2-7): KAGVTQTPRYLIKTRGQQVTLSCSPISGHRSVSWYQQTPGQGLQFLFEYFSETQRNKGNFPGRFSGRQFSNSRSEMNVSTLELGDSALYLCASSPTAGASYEQYFGPGTRLTVT.

This rearrangement joins TRBV20-1 to TRBJ2-7; TRBD2 might be the D (5 bases). CDR1 and CDR2 from the germline V gene are DFQATT and SNEGSKA (reference sequence). This CDR3 spans 14 amino acids. V dropped 6 bases and J dropped 2 bases, with 17 bases sitting between them. Written as DNA, the CDR3 is TGCAGTGCCGGCCTCAGCGGAAGAACCTACGAGCAGTACTTC. This encodes CSAGLSGRTYEQYF.

This clonotype has ten or more counts. The gene calls are TRBV5-1 and TRBJ2-1; 13 bases agree with TRBD2. Losses at the gene ends were 4 bases for V and 3 bases for J; bases not matched to a gene: 1. Germline V CDR1 and CDR2: SGHRS, YFSETQ. This CDR3 contains 15 residues. CDR3 region: CASSGLAGDYNEQFF. CDR3 nucleotide sequence: TGCGCCAGCAGCGGACTAGCGGGAGACTACAATGAGCAGTTCTTC.

This clonotype was picked up many times. The chain has TRBV5-1 and TRBJ1-1; D ambiguous. Trimming shortened V by 0 bases and J by 0 bases, and 9 bases separated the two germline ends. In germline, CDR1 is SGHRS, CDR2 YFSETQ. CDR3 size: 15 residues. The CDR3 region is CASSLASGVNTEAFF. The CDR3 coding sequence is TGCGCCAGCAGCTTGGCATCCGGGGTGAACACTGAAGCTTTCTTT.

The table lists this clonotype with a few counts. The chain carries TRBV2 and TRBJ1-1, with a weak D call TRBD1 (5 bases). The CDR3 loop spans 14 amino acids. CDR1 and CDR2 (germline): SNHLY, FYNNEI. The germline V and J ends were trimmed by 3 bases and 3 bases, with 11 bases remaining between them. CDR3 sequence reads: CASSEVRGHTEAFF. CDR3 DNA sequence: TGTGCCAGCAGTGAGGTGAGGGGCCACACTGAAGCTTTCTTT.

This clonotype was observed a few times. V is TRBV5-1 and J is TRBJ2-1; 7 nucleotides line up with TRBD2. The V gene end was trimmed by 7 bases and the J gene end by 7 bases; junction bases not matched to a gene: 2. The CDR3 sequence is 11 residues long. Germline-derived CDR1 and CDR2 are SGHRS and YFSETQ. CDR3 coding DNA: TGCGCCAGCGGACTAGGGAATGAGCAGTTCTTC. This translates into CASGLGNEQFF.

The sample holds a few counts of this clonotype. The chain uses TRBV18 and TRBJ2-1; 10 nucleotides match TRBD1. The CDR3 extends over 15 amino acids. Germline V gives CDR1 KGHSH, CDR2 LQKENI. V lost 3 bases and J lost 6; bases outside the gene matches: 5. The CDR3 DNA reads TGTGCCAGCTCACCGGGACAGGGGATTGCCAATGAGCAGTTCTTC. Translating gives CASSPGQGIANEQFF.

This chain uses TRBV11-2 with TRBJ2-5, with D possibly TRBD1 on 6 matching bases. The CDR3 totals 17 residues. Trimming took off 5 bases at V and 2 bases at J, with 21 bases between the two ends. Germline values: CDR1 SGHAT, CDR2 FQNNGV. The CDR3 DNA reads as TGTGCCAGCAGCCCCTCAGGGGCGGGCCGGGGACAAGAGACCCAGTACTTC. The encoded protein is CASSPSGAGRGQETQYF.

This clonotype was counted between two and nine times. The chain uses TRBV5-4 and TRBJ2-5; 11 nucleotides match TRBD2. Per germline, CDR1 SGHNT and CDR2 YYREEE (reference sequence). This CDR3 has 16 amino acids. Trimming cost V 4 bases and J 4 bases; bases outside gene matches: 9. For the CDR3, the DNA is TGTGCCAGCAGCACACGAACTAGCGGGAGTTTAGAGACCCAGTACTTC. This codes for CASSTRTSGSLETQYF.

This clonotype showed up just a few times. The V gene is TRBV5-1, the J gene TRBJ2-5, with 8 bases that match TRBD2. V lost 0 bases, J lost 2 bases, and 3 bases stayed unmatched. The CDR3 runs 15 residues. Per the germline V gene, CDR1 is SGHRS and CDR2 is YFSETQ. The CDR3 coding sequence is TGCGCCAGCAGCTTGGCGGCTAGCGGGCAAGAGACCCAGTACTTC. Translation gives CASSLAASGQETQYF.

The chain has TRBV2 and TRBJ1-1; D unresolved. Germline CDR1 and CDR2: SNHLY and FYNNEI. The CDR3 runs to 13 residues. V was trimmed by 1 base and J by 5 bases, leaving 8 bases between them. The CDR3 protein is CASSEGERTEAFF. As DNA, the CDR3 is TGTGCCAGCAGTGAAGGGGAGCGGACTGAAGCTTTCTTT. Full variable domain (remainder filled in from reference TRBV2 and TRBJ1-1): EPEVTQTPSHQVTQMGQEVILRCVPISNHLYFYWYRQILGQKVEFLVSFYNNEISEKSEIFDDQFSVERPDGSNFTLKIRSTKLEDSAMYFCASSEGERTEAFFGQGTRLTVV.

With regard to this clonotype: At one boundary the junction diverges from the germline segment, which might be a read error. This chain's CDR3 is CSARAPGAGASLF. The CDR3 DNA reads TGCAGTGCTAGAGCCCCAGGGGCGGGAGCATCCCTTTTC. The rearrangement joins TRBV20-1 to TRBJ2-7, with D maybe TRBD2 (7 bases). CDR3 length: 13 residues. The germline V gene encodes CDR1 DFQATT and CDR2 SNEGSKA (reference sequence).